This T cell receptor beta chain was captured by sequencing in a study of blood T cell repertoires in COVID-19. As for the study in general: The analysed material was cDNA or gDNA that came from T cells, B-cell-depleted T cells, or PBMCs.

Generated by immunoSEQ multiplex PCR, the TCRdb table keeps only in-frame clones and is missing some. The sample comprises over 350,000 clones, 80% to 90% of which are singletons, and about a tenth rests with the top ten. Germline lookup yields CDR1 MNHNS and CDR2 SASEGT. The CDR3 contains 16 residues. J lost 8 bases, V lost 2 bases, and 14 bases had no gene match. The clonotype was recovered from a woman aged 50 to 60 who had recovered from COVID-19. V usage is TRBV6-1 and J usage is TRBJ2-7, with TRBD2 matching over 8 bases. Sequencing used PBMCs or T cells enriched from blood (not recorded which). The CDR3 DNA is TGTGCCAGCAGTGAATTGGGCGCGGGGGGCTCCCGGCAGCAGTACTTC. It is translated as CASSELGAGGSRQQYF.